This T cell receptor (beta chain) was sequenced in a study of blood T cell repertoires in COVID-19. Study details: The samples span acute and convalescent COVID-19 from the United States, Italy and Spain. PBMCs, B-cell-depleted T cells, or T cells were the source of the cDNA or gDNA that made up the material.

There are 18 residues in the CDR3. The germline gives CDR1 SEHNR, CDR2 FQNEAQ (reference sequence). V lost 5 bases, J lost 0 bases, and 13 bases stayed unmatched. In its sample, this clone was seen once. In the original analysis: Using reference gene primer amplification, nucleated cell counts were estimated. TCRdb's table, derived via immunoSEQ multiplex PCR, lists solely in-frame clones and lacks some. The V and J calls and clone size are taken from that table; D and trimming were inferred from the DNA. Of about 150,000 clones detected, about 82% appear once; the ten largest clones hold about 8.8%. Those enrolled in Seattle joined during active infection and were followed longitudinally afterward.

The TCR originated in an elderly woman with COVID-19, enrolled during active disease. Input material: peripheral blood. The chain combines TRBV7-9 with TRBJ2-3, with 8 bases that match TRBD2. CDR3 sequence (DNA): TGTGCCAGCAGCATAAGAGGCGGACTAGCTACTAGCACAGATACGCAGTATTTT. Amino acids: CASSIRGGLATSTDTQYF. Full variable domain (missing parts from reference TRBV7-9 and TRBJ2-3): DTGVSQNPRHKITKRGQNVTFRCDPISEHNRLYWYRQTLGQGPEFLTYFQNEAQLEKSRLLSDRFSAERPKGSFSTLEIQRTEQGDSAMYLCASSIRGGLATSTDTQYFGPGTRLTVL.